This TCR beta chain is drawn from a study of early T cells in non-severe SARS-CoV-2 infection. Individual cDNA molecules received unique molecular identifiers during library preparation. MiXCR, applied by TCRdb to the 5' RACE reads, yields one record per CDR3 protein. The sample has tens of thousands of distinct CDR3 sequences; about 9.1% are singletons. Trimming removed 5 bases from V and 5 bases from J, with 14 bases in between. The germline V gene has CDR1 MNHEY and CDR2 SMNVEV (reference sequence). The CDR3 has 14 amino acids. Input material: whole blood. The sequence derives from an adult who was a healthcare worker with PCR-confirmed SARS-CoV-2 infection or an uninfected control (not recorded which). The chain couples TRBV27 to TRBJ2-3, with D possibly being TRBD1 (5 bases). CDR3 sequence (DNA): TGTGCCAGCAGTGACAAGGGGCCTGTAGATACGCAGTATTTT. Protein sequence: CASSDKGPVDTQYF.